A single T cell receptor beta chain is shown here with its context. The sample belongs to a study of T cell changes during pregnancy in multiple sclerosis. The V segment lost 3 bases and the J segment 5 bases; nucleotides outside the gene matches: 19. Germline loops: CDR1 SGHRS, CDR2 YFSETQ. This CDR3 comprises 19 residues. Sequencing was performed with immunoSEQ multiplex PCR; in TCRdb, only in-frame clones are kept and a portion is missing. This sample carries around 110,000 clones, about 90% of them seen once, and the ten largest clones take about 1.5%. The clonotype comes from a female donor with multiple sclerosis, enrolled in a pregnancy study. The chain employs TRBV5-1 and TRBJ2-5; 10 bases are a match to TRBD2. The specimen comprised peripheral blood, sampled before pregnancy. The CDR3 protein is CASSSLASILAGNLETQYF. The CDR3 DNA sequence: TGCGCCAGCAGCTCCCTCGCATCTATACTAGCGGGGAACCTGGAGACCCAGTACTTC.